The TCR beta chain described here comes from a study of blood T cell repertoires in COVID-19. The overall study: The cDNA or gDNA used as material had been derived from T cells, B-cell-depleted T cells, or PBMCs.

In the study's own analysis: Reference gene primers were amplified, and this amplification served to estimate nucleated cell counts. Libraries were prepared by immunoSEQ multiplex PCR; TCRdb keeps only in-frame clonotypes and omits some of them. From that table come the V and J calls and clone size; the DNA was used to work out D and trimming. Here the sample spans 180,000 or so clones, 83% being singletons. Participants spanned ages about 18 to 100 years and resided in 24 US areas. V lost 5 bases to trimming and J lost 1 base; unmatched junction nucleotides: 6. This CDR3 has 17 residues. Germline CDR1 reads MDHEN; CDR2 reads SYDVKM.

The V gene is TRBV28, the J gene TRBJ2-6; 9 bases fit TRBD1. The sequencing sample was made of PBMCs or T cells enriched from blood (not recorded which). The TCR sequence derives from a woman aged 45-59 years in a cohort exposed to, infected with or recovered from COVID-19 (not recorded which). This chain's CDR3 is CASSPGTGNSGANVLTF. The CDR3 bases are TGTGCCAGCAGTCCCGGGACAGGGAATTCTGGGGCCAACGTCCTGACTTTC.